The entry below gives a single TCR beta chain sequence along with its context. This sample was included in a study of blood T cell repertoires in COVID-19. About the study: The analysed material was cDNA or gDNA that came from T cells, B-cell-depleted T cells, or PBMCs.

CDR1 is MNHEY, CDR2 SVGEGT, per germline. The CDR3 has 14 amino acids. V dropped 2 bases and J dropped 3 bases, with 10 bases sitting between them. Source study methods: Amplification with reference gene primers provided the estimates of nucleated cell counts. TCRdb's copy holds only in-frame clones and misses some; the assay was immunoSEQ multiplex PCR. V, J and clone size were drawn from that table, and D and trimming were deduced from the DNA. The repertoire consists of roughly 330,000 clones, with over 75% occurring once and the leading ten covering 5.3%. All recovered Cohort 3 donors got two negative PCRs, got clearance, or saw symptom resolution.

The sequence was collected from a woman aged 30 to 39 who had recovered from COVID-19. V gene TRBV6-2 or TRBV6-3 combines with J gene TRBJ1-2; D might be TRBD1 (6 bases). The specimen was PBMCs or T cells enriched from blood (not recorded which). The CDR3 bases are TGTGCCAGCAGTTACGGGACATCAGACTATGGCTACACCTTC. This translates into CASSYGTSDYGYTF.